This T cell receptor (beta chain) was retrieved from a study of blood T cell repertoires in COVID-19. At the level of the study: Spain, Italy and the United States supplied samples that represented acute and convalescent COVID-19. The analysed material was cDNA or gDNA that came from T cells, B-cell-depleted T cells, or PBMCs.

Germline trimming cut 7 bases from V and 3 bases from J; bases unmatched to any gene: 2. Germline V CDR1 and CDR2: MNHEY, SVGAGI. The CDR3 has 14 amino acids. Source study methods: Researchers report that nucleated cell counts were estimated from reference gene primer amplification. TCRdb's table, derived via immunoSEQ multiplex PCR, lists solely in-frame clones and lacks some. D and trimming were read from the DNA, whereas the V and J calls and clone size are those reported in that table. The top ten clones hold less than 2% of a sample with around 140,000 clones, approximately 84% of them seen once.

The chain joins TRBV6-5 to TRBJ2-1; 11 bases are shared with TRBD2. The clonotype was recovered from a woman between 55 and 75 years old with acute or convalescent COVID-19. The sequenced material came from peripheral blood. CDR3 bases: TGTGCCAGCAAGGGACTAGCGGACTACAATGAGCAGTTCTTC. Protein: CASKGLADYNEQFF.